This TCR beta chain is drawn from a study of blood T cell repertoires in COVID-19. Study-level background: Acute-phase and convalescent COVID-19 samples originated in the United States, Italy and Spain. T cells, B-cell-depleted T cells, or PBMCs provided the cDNA or gDNA that served as material.

Original data processing: The authors estimated nucleated cell counts from reference gene primer amplification. Libraries were prepared by immunoSEQ multiplex PCR; TCRdb keeps only in-frame clonotypes and omits some of them. V and J calls and clone size come straight from that table; D and trimming were deduced from the DNA. The repertoire holds 75,000 to 90,000 clones, with 86% as singletons. The CDR3 sequence is 17 residues long. V lost 5 bases, J lost 4 bases, and 11 bases stayed unmatched. Germline V gene data show CDR1 as SGHTA and CDR2 as FQGNSA. The chain recombines TRBV7-2 with TRBJ1-2; 12 bases match TRBD1. Sequencing input: peripheral blood. This sequence was found in a man over 45 with active COVID-19. Here the CDR3 reads CASSPPPQGQGAYGYTF. CDR3 in DNA: TGTGCCAGCAGCCCACCCCCCCAGGGACAGGGGGCCTATGGCTACACCTTC. The whole variable domain, remainder taken from reference TRBV7-2 and TRBJ1-2, is GAGVSQSPSNKVTEKGKDVELRCDPISGHTALYWYRQSLGQGLEFLIYFQGNSAPDKSGLPSDRFSAERTGGSVSTLTIQRTQQEDSAVYLCASSPPPQGQGAYGYTFGSGTRLTVV.